A selection of T cell receptor beta chains follows, all from one sample in a study of blood T cells in healthy people across ages. TCRdb recomputed calls from the 5' RACE reads with MiXCR, one row per CDR3 protein. The data show more than 1 million distinct CDR3 sequences, with more than 40% seen just once and approximately 19% held by the top ten. The specimen sequenced was blood. The receptors shown here come from a woman in her sixties or seventies in good health. Both conserved end residues are part of each CDR3. A D gene is named only where the DNA matches it firmly. For some rows the clone size is stated as once, few or many, or as a class when expanded; others skip it.

TRBV28	-	-	TRBJ1-5	CAVLPDRSNQPQHF	TGTGCCGTACTACCCGACAGGAGCAATCAGCCCCAGCATTTT
TRBV11-2	-	-	TRBJ2-1	CASNLVGRENEQFF	TGTGCCAGCAACTTAGTCGGTCGGGAAAATGAGCAGTTCTTC
TRBV12-3/TRBV12-4	TRBD2	few	TRBJ2-7	CASKPSGSLYEQYF	TGTGCCAGCAAGCCTAGCGGGAGTTTATACGAGCAGTACTTC
TRBV29-1	-	few	TRBJ2-7	CSVRVVFVQYF	TGCAGCGTTCGGGTGGTTTTCGTGCAGTACTTC
TRBV2	-	few	TRBJ2-7	CASTRDLYEQYF	TGTGCCAGCACTAGAGACCTCTACGAGCAGTACTTC
TRBV7-2	-	-	TRBJ2-5	CASSPRAIWGVQETQYF	TGTGCCAGCAGCCCACGGGCGATATGGGGGGTCCAAGAGACCCAGTACTTC
TRBV5-1	TRBD2	-	TRBJ2-7	CASSLEPSQRLAGSYEQYF	TGCGCCAGCAGCTTGGAGCCTTCGCAGCGACTAGCGGGCTCCTACGAGCAGTACTTC
TRBV7-2	-	-	TRBJ2-1	CASSLEATSSYNEQFF	TGTGCCAGCAGCTTAGAGGCGACTAGCTCCTACAATGAGCAGTTCTTC
TRBV15	-	-	TRBJ2-1	CATRMGLALYNEQFF	TGTGCCACCAGGATGGGGCTTGCCCTGTACAATGAGCAGTTCTTC
TRBV6-1	TRBD1	-	TRBJ2-7	CASARDREYEQYF	TGTGCCAGCGCCCGGGACAGGGAATACGAGCAGTACTTC
TRBV6-2/TRBV6-3	TRBD2	-	TRBJ2-3	CASSYRRLGTSGAYPTSTDTQYF	TGTGCCAGCAGTTACCGCCGACTAGGGACTAGCGGGGCCTATCCCACTAGCACAGATACGCAGTATTTT
TRBV29-1	TRBD2	-	TRBJ2-3	CSVEASGSAPDTQYF	TGCAGCGTTGAGGCAAGCGGGAGCGCTCCAGATACGCAGTATTTT
TRBV9	TRBD1	many	TRBJ2-1	CASSVSYRGNEQFF	TGTGCCAGCAGCGTATCTTACAGGGGTAATGAGCAGTTCTTC
TRBV5-5	-	many	TRBJ2-4	CASSRTVAKNIQYF	TGTGCCAGCAGCAGGACAGTAGCCAAAAACATTCAGTACTTC
TRBV27	-	once	TRBJ2-3	CARMTLTEATQYF	TGTGCCAGAATGACTCTTACGGAGGCCACGCAGTATTTT
TRBV27	TRBD1	-	TRBJ1-4	CVSSPGGVGEKLFF	TGTGTCAGCAGTCCAGGGGGGGTCGGTGAAAAACTGTTTTTT
TRBV5-1	TRBD1	-	TRBJ2-4	CASSLIPTGGGAKNIQYF	TGCGCCAGCAGCTTAATCCCGACAGGGGGCGGAGCCAAAAACATTCAGTACTTC
TRBV5-1	TRBD1	-	TRBJ1-1	CASSFYRGQGQAFF	TGCGCCAGCAGCTTTTACAGGGGGCAGGGCCAAGCTTTCTTT
TRBV20-1	-	-	TRBJ1-1	CSARVERGDNEAFF	TGCAGTGCTAGAGTCGAAAGGGGGGACAATGAAGCTTTCTTT
TRBV7-6	-	-	TRBJ2-7	CASSLASAAYEQYF	TGTGCCAGCAGCTTAGCGTCGGCAGCCTACGAGCAGTACTTC
TRBV7-9	-	few	TRBJ1-1	CASSLGSGTSNTEAFF	TGTGCCAGCAGCTTAGGCTCCGGGACTTCGAACACTGAAGCTTTCTTT
TRBV6-5	TRBD1	-	TRBJ2-5	CASRDRGSQETQYF	TGTGCCAGCAGGGACAGGGGGTCCCAAGAGACCCAGTACTTC
TRBV10-1	TRBD2	-	TRBJ2-1	CASSQTGTSNEQFF	TGCGCCAGCAGCCAAACCGGGACTAGCAATGAGCAGTTCTTC
TRBV2	-	-	TRBJ2-1	CASSEVGGDYNEQFF	TGTGCCAGCAGTGAAGTGGGAGGTGACTACAATGAGCAGTTCTTC
TRBV20-1	-	once	TRBJ2-3	CSARLQGGATDTQYF	TGCAGTGCTAGACTACAGGGGGGGGCCACAGATACGCAGTATTTT
TRBV6-1	TRBD2	-	TRBJ2-1	CASSARTSGGFNEQFF	TGTGCCAGCAGTGCCCGGACTAGCGGGGGCTTTAATGAGCAGTTCTTC
TRBV20-1	TRBD2	-	TRBJ2-7	CSARRVAGEQYF	TGCAGTGCTAGAAGGGTAGCGGGCGAGCAGTACTTC
TRBV7-9	TRBD2	-	TRBJ2-6	CASSSLAGGPNSGANVLTF	TGTGCCAGCAGTTCACTAGCGGGAGGGCCCAACTCTGGGGCCAACGTCCTGACTTTC
TRBV5-1	-	-	TRBJ2-7	CASSNPGRGSYEQYF	TGCGCCAGCAGCAACCCGGGCCGGGGATCCTACGAGCAGTACTTC
TRBV5-5	-	-	TRBJ2-7	CASSGVRESYEQYF	TGTGCCAGCAGCGGTGTGCGTGAGTCCTACGAGCAGTACTTC
TRBV7-9	-	few	TRBJ1-1	CASSLAGQAEAFF	TGTGCCAGCAGCTTAGCGGGGCAGGCTGAAGCTTTCTTT
TRBV15	-	-	TRBJ1-4	CATSRDQNEKLFF	TGTGCCACCAGCAGAGACCAGAATGAAAAACTGTTTTTT
TRBV20-1	-	few	TRBJ2-7	CSASEGFLLSEQYF	TGCAGTGCTAGTGAGGGGTTCCTCCTCAGCGAGCAGTACTTC
TRBV7-8	-	few	TRBJ1-2	CASSLAGEANYGYTF	TGTGCCAGCAGCTTAGCCGGGGAGGCTAACTATGGCTACACCTTC
TRBV28	TRBD1	-	TRBJ2-7	CASSMSGTATYEQYF	TGTGCCAGCAGTATGTCCGGGACAGCGACCTACGAGCAGTACTTC
TRBV5-1	-	-	TRBJ2-3	CASSLYGRGRDTQYF	TGCGCCAGCAGCTTGTATGGCCGGGGGAGAGATACGCAGTATTTT
TRBV9	TRBD1	few	TRBJ2-7	CASGTGSHEQYF	TGTGCCAGCGGGACAGGGTCCCACGAGCAGTACTTC
TRBV28	TRBD1	-	TRBJ1-2	CASSPGQGLSASGYTF	TGTGCCAGCAGTCCAGGACAGGGATTGTCTGCGAGCGGCTACACCTTC
TRBV5-4	-	-	TRBJ1-2	CASSLKVRADHGYTF	TGTGCCAGCAGCTTGAAGGTGCGGGCAGATCATGGCTACACCTTC
TRBV29-1	-	-	TRBJ2-3	CSVRTENTDTQYF	TGCAGCGTTAGGACAGAAAACACAGATACGCAGTATTTT